One and the same sample provided the 14 T cell receptor beta chains below, sequenced in a study of shared clonotypes between healthy human individuals. Repertoires were generated with immunoSEQ multiplex PCR, while TCRdb's copy carries only in-frame clones and drops some. The sample holds approximately 640,000 clones, roughly 91% seen once. Sequenced input: memory CD8+ T cells from PBMCs. The subset is: CD45RO+ cells pooled with CCR7-negative TemRA cells. These receptors were taken from a man younger than 35 in good health. Some clones in this sample may be carry-over from other donors' samples.

V is TRBV19 and J is TRBJ1-1; no firm D call. The germline gives CDR1 LNHDA, CDR2 SQIVND (reference sequence). This CDR3 spans 15 amino acids. Trimming removed 5 bases at V and 1 base at J, with 14 bases between. For the CDR3, the DNA is TGTGCCAGTAGTGAAAACCTGGGCCGGAACACTGAAGCTTTCTTT. It translates to CASSENLGRNTEAFF.

V usage is TRBV2 and J usage is TRBJ1-1; D not resolved. The CDR3 has 14 amino acids. Per germline, CDR1 SNHLY and CDR2 FYNNEI. Trimming left V 3 bases short and J 0 bases short, with 8 bases between. The CDR3 DNA follows: TGTGCCAGCAGTGATCCCCCGATGAACACTGAAGCTTTCTTT. This encodes CASSDPPMNTEAFF.

Worth noting for this clone: The same CDR3 also results from other DNA sequences found in this sample. The chain is built from TRBV4-3 and TRBJ1-5; D gene uncertain. The CDR3 length is 16 residues. In germline, CDR1 is LGHNA, CDR2 YSLEER. V lost 0 bases and J 0 bases, leaving 9 bases between the germline ends. The DNA for the CDR3 is TGCGCCAGCAGCCAAGATCGTAGTTATAGCAATCAGCCCCAGCATTTT. Translation gives CASSQDRSYSNQPQHF.

The chain combines TRBV13 with TRBJ1-2; weak D call: TRBD1 (5 bases). This CDR3 is built from 12 residues. Germline CDR1 and CDR2: PRHDT and FYEKMQ (reference sequence). V was shortened by 7 bases and J by 8 bases, with 14 bases between the two germline ends. CDR3 coding DNA: TGTGCCAGCAATTGGGGGTTGTTGGGCTACACCTTC. Protein product: CASNWGLLGYTF.

This sequence joins TRBV25-1 and TRBJ2-5; D is undetermined. The CDR3 is made up of 13 amino acids. The V gene lost 1 base and the J gene lost 4 bases, with 7 bases spanning the gap. Germline-derived CDR1 and CDR2 are MGHDK and SYGVNS. For the CDR3, the DNA is TGTGCCAGCAGTGAATTTTACAGAGAGACCCAGTACTTC. Translation: CASSEFYRETQYF.

Regarding this clone: The sample has other DNA sequences that encode this CDR3 too. The chain carries TRBV7-8 and TRBJ2-7, with D hard to call. CDR3 length: 12 amino acids. Germline V lookup: CDR1 SGHVS, CDR2 FQNEAQ. Between the trimmed V and J ends, which lost 1 base and 2 bases, there was a span of 3 bases. For the CDR3, the DNA is TGTGCCAGCAGCTTAGTTCCCTACGAGCAGTACTTC. Protein: CASSLVPYEQYF.

J is TRBJ2-3 and V is TRBV6-4; possible D gene TRBD2, 6 bases. Trimming removed 1 base from V and 6 bases from J, with 11 bases in between. This CDR3 comprises 14 residues. The germline V gene has CDR1 MRHNA and CDR2 SNTAGT. For the CDR3, the DNA is TGTGCCAGCAGTGACTGGGCGGGAACGGATACGCAGTATTTT. Translation: CASSDWAGTDTQYF.

This clone appeared a single time. The V and J genes are TRBV2 and TRBJ1-6; the D is unclear. V lost 8 bases to trimming and J lost 5 bases, with 16 bases between them. The CDR3 loop spans 15 amino acids. CDR1 is SNHLY and CDR2 is FYNNEI in the germline V gene. The CDR3 loop reads CASHRGRENNSPLHF. CDR3 DNA: TGTGCCAGCCATCGCGGGCGGGAAAATAATTCACCCCTCCACTTT.

This clone has only a few counts. This chain uses TRBV2 with TRBJ1-1; the D gene is possibly TRBD1 (5 bases). With 3 bases removed from V and 5 bases from J, the gap between germline ends came to 13 bases. CDR1 SNHLY and CDR2 FYNNEI come from the germline V gene. CDR3 length: 14 residues. For the CDR3, the DNA is TGTGCCAGCAGTGAGACACCTCGGGGGACTGAAGCTTTCTTT. Its translation: CASSETPRGTEAFF. Using reference TRBV2 and TRBJ1-1 for the parts outside the CDR3, the full variable domain is EPEVTQTPSHQVTQMGQEVILRCVPISNHLYFYWYRQILGQKVEFLVSFYNNEISEKSEIFDDQFSVERPDGSNFTLKIRSTKLEDSAMYFCASSETPRGTEAFFGQGTRLTVV.

The rearrangement links TRBV25-1 to TRBJ2-7; perhaps TRBD1 as D (6 bases). Germline-derived CDR1 and CDR2 are MGHDK and SYGVNS. CDR3 size: 14 residues. Between the trimmed V and J ends, which lost 2 bases and 4 bases, there was a span of 12 bases. The CDR3 bases are TGTGCCAGCAGTGAAGTGGACAGACAGTACGAGCAGTACTTC. Translating it yields CASSEVDRQYEQYF.

The count of this clone is one. The genes are TRBV19 and TRBJ2-7; D is unresolved. CDR1 is LNHDA, CDR2 SQIVND, per germline (reference sequence). V gave up 3 bases and J gave up 5 bases, with 32 bases separating them. The CDR3 spans 20 residues. The CDR3 is CASSILLRTAFTPGPNEQYF. The DNA for the CDR3 is TGTGCCAGTAGTATTCTTCTTAGAACAGCCTTCACCCCGGGTCCCAACGAGCAGTACTTC. Full variable domain (outside the CDR3, taken from reference TRBV19 and TRBJ2-7): DGGITQSPKYLFRKEGQNVTLSCEQNLNHDAMYWYRQDPGQGLRLIYYSQIVNDFQKGDIAEGYSVSREKKESFPLTVTSAQKNPTAFYLCASSILLRTAFTPGPNEQYFGPGTRLTVT.

On this clone: A read error is possible here, since a much larger clone lies one base away. The same CDR3 also results from other DNA sequences found in this sample. The CDR3 nucleotides are TGTGCCAGCAGCTTGGGGGGGATGAACACTGAAGCTTTCTTT. Protein product: CASSLGGMNTEAFF. The gene calls are TRBV7-9 and TRBJ1-1, with a weak D call TRBD1 (5 bases). Germline V lookup: CDR1 SEHNR, CDR2 FQNEAQ (reference sequence). The CDR3 consists of 14 residues. Trimming took off 3 bases at V and 0 bases at J, with 8 bases between the two ends.

The chain uses TRBV5-6 and TRBJ2-7; 8 bases line up with TRBD2. The J segment lost 5 bases and the V segment lost 1 base, leaving 8 bases of the junction unmatched. Per the germline V gene, CDR1 is SGHDT and CDR2 is YYEEEE. CDR3 length: 15 amino acids. The DNA of the CDR3 is TGTGCCAGCAGCTTGCGGTTAGCGGGGACCCACGAGCAGTACTTC. The encoded protein is CASSLRLAGTHEQYF. Variable domain in full (rest from reference TRBV5-6 and TRBJ2-7): DAGVTQSPTHLIKTRGQQVTLRCSPKSGHDTVSWYQQALGQGPQFIFQYYEEEERQRGNFPDRFSGHQFPNYSSELNVNALLLGDSALYLCASSLRLAGTHEQYFGPGTRLTVT.

The chain recombines TRBV5-1 with TRBJ2-1, with TRBD1 identical over 12 bases. The junction had 20 bases not matched to a gene; V was cut back by 3 bases and J by 10 bases. Germline lookup yields CDR1 SGHRS and CDR2 YFSETQ. The CDR3 loop spans 19 amino acids. CDR3 residues: CASSWDRGLAGVTQREQFF. The CDR3 DNA reads as TGCGCCAGCAGCTGGGACAGGGGGCTAGCGGGAGTAACCCAACGGGAGCAGTTCTTC.